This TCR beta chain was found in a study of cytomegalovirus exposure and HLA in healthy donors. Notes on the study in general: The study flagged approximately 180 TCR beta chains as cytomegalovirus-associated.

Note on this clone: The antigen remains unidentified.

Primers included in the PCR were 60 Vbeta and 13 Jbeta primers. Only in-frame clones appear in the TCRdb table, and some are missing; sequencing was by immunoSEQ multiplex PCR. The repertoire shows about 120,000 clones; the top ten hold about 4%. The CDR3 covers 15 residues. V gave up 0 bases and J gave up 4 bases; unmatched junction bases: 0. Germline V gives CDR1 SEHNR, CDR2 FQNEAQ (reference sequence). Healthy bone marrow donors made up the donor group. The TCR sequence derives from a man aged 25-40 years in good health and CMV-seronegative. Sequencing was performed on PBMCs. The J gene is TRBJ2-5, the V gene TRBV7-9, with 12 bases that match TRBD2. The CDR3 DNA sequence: TGTGCCAGCAGCTTAGCACTAGCGGGGGGAGAGACCCAGTACTTC. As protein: CASSLALAGGETQYF.